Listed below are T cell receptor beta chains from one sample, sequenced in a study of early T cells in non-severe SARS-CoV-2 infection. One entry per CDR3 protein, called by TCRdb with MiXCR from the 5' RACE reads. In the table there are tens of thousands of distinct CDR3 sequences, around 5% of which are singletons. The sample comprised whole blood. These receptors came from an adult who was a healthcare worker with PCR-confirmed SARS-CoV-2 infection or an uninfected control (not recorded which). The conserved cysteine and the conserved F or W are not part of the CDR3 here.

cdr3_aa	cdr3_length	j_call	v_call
ASSPGAYNEQF	11	TRBJ2-1	TRBV5-6
ASSRTGMQY	9	TRBJ2-7	TRBV12-3/TRBV12-4
ATSDLVRIQY	10	TRBJ2-7	TRBV24-1
SAFPGTGVYTQY	12	TRBJ2-3	TRBV20-1
ASSLLRGGGDTQY	13	TRBJ2-3	TRBV7-2
ASSLGDRAYGYT	12	TRBJ1-2	TRBV5-1
ASSVGGSSNQPQH	13	TRBJ1-5	TRBV2
ASRTHVNEQF	10	TRBJ2-1	TRBV12-3/TRBV12-4
ASSLGSWFNTTDTQY	15	TRBJ2-3	TRBV12-3/TRBV12-4
ASSWKLGSSYNSPLH	15	TRBJ1-6	TRBV12-3/TRBV12-4
ASRAGANVLT	10	TRBJ2-6	TRBV7-9
ASSLWKSSTDTQY	13	TRBJ2-3	TRBV7-2
ASSSPWTEAF	10	TRBJ1-1	TRBV12-3/TRBV12-4
AWKGTSGNTIY	11	TRBJ1-3	TRBV30
ASSLLSRHTNTEAF	14	TRBJ1-1	TRBV4-1
ASSPTGSAKNIQY	13	TRBJ2-4	TRBV28
ASSSSPRGKIYEQY	14	TRBJ2-7	TRBV7-6
ASSPQRGTPDTQY	13	TRBJ2-3	TRBV6-2/TRBV6-3
ASRPAHIGDTGELF	14	TRBJ2-2	TRBV25-1
ASSQTSGHTQY	11	TRBJ2-3	TRBV7-9
ASSPTGFNYGYT	12	TRBJ1-2	TRBV13
ASSLERDRGDEQY	13	TRBJ2-7	TRBV7-6
ASSISGPTEADTQY	14	TRBJ2-3	TRBV19